This is a list of T cell receptor beta chains from one sample in a study of T cells in Graves' hyperthyroidism and ophthalmopathy. MiXCR, applied by TCRdb to the multiplex PCR reads, yields one record per CDR3 protein. This sample carries some 400,000 distinct CDR3 sequences, roughly 13% of them seen once, and the ten largest clones take less than 25%. Sequenced input: blood. Receptors were obtained from a man younger than 45 with Graves' hyperthyroidism that later progressed to Graves' ophthalmopathy. The CDR3 runs from the conserved cysteine through the conserved F or W. The D gene is left open where the match is weak. Size is omitted from some rows. Given values are once, few, many or a class for expanded clones.

d_call	v_call	j_call	clone_size	cdr3_aa	cdr3_nt
-	TRBV20-1	TRBJ2-1	many	CSAPAGPQSSYNEQFF	TGCAGTGCTCCGGCCGGGCCCCAGAGCTCCTACAATGAGCAGTTCTTC
-	TRBV4-1	TRBJ2-1	-	CASSQDKGTATYNEQFF	TGCGCCAGCAGCCAAGATAAGGGGACCGCAACTTACAATGAGCAGTTCTTC
-	TRBV29-1	TRBJ1-2	few	CSARLDRNYGYTF	TGCAGCGCCCGCCTAGACAGAAACTATGGCTACACCTTC
-	TRBV10-3	TRBJ2-7	-	CAISETRDREQYF	TGTGCCATCAGTGAGACCAGGGATCGGGAGCAGTACTTC
-	TRBV30	TRBJ1-2	many	CAWTTGNYGYTF	TGTGCCTGGACCACAGGGAACTATGGCTACACCTTC
-	TRBV7-3	TRBJ2-1	many	CASSSPTGEQFF	TGTGCCAGCAGCTCGCCGACGGGAGAGCAGTTCTTC
TRBD2	TRBV27	TRBJ2-1	few	CASSLGRGANEQFF	TGTGCCAGCAGTTTGGGGCGGGGGGCTAATGAGCAGTTCTTC
-	TRBV6-1	TRBJ1-2	few	CASRDAGAPGYTF	TGTGCCAGCAGGGATGCAGGGGCTCCTGGCTACACCTTC
-	TRBV2	TRBJ1-1	few	CASSYRVRNTEAFF	TGTGCCAGCAGCTACAGGGTCCGGAACACTGAAGCTTTCTTT
TRBD2	TRBV5-1	TRBJ2-3	many	CASSQGLAGGNRAQYF	TGCGCCAGCAGCCAGGGTCTAGCGGGGGGCAACCGTGCGCAGTATTTT
-	TRBV19	TRBJ2-3	-	CASSMLYTDTQYF	TGTGCCAGTAGTATGTTATACACAGATACGCAGTATTTT
TRBD1	TRBV6-1	TRBJ1-5	many	CASSVQGASQPQHF	TGTGCCAGCAGTGTTCAGGGGGCAAGTCAGCCCCAGCATTTT
TRBD1	TRBV7-9	TRBJ2-7	-	CASSLGMTGQEQYF	TGTGCCAGCAGCTTAGGTATGACAGGGCAAGAGCAGTACTTC
-	TRBV6-1	TRBJ1-1	many	CASSVPGRQNTEAFF	TGTGCCAGCAGCGTTCCGGGACGGCAGAACACTGAAGCTTTCTTT
-	TRBV11-2	TRBJ2-2	many	CASSRSTLTGELFF	TGTGCCAGCAGCCGTTCTACCTTAACCGGGGAGCTGTTTTTT
TRBD1	TRBV5-4	TRBJ1-4	few	CASSVGGPGQANEKLFF	TGTGCCAGCAGCGTTGGGGGGCCGGGACAGGCTAATGAAAAACTGTTTTTT
-	TRBV30	TRBJ2-3	-	CAWSIQGSFETQYF	TGTGCCTGGAGTATACAGGGTTCCTTCGAAACGCAGTATTTT
-	TRBV18	TRBJ1-2	-	CASSPREGQGYTF	TGTGCCAGCTCACCACGGGAGGGCCAGGGCTACACCTTC
TRBD1	TRBV10-3	TRBJ1-1	few	CAISGGGQGPGNTEAFF	TGTGCCATCAGTGGCGGGGGACAGGGGCCTGGGAACACTGAAGCTTTCTTT
-	TRBV12-3/TRBV12-4	TRBJ2-2	many	CASSLLRGGFTGELFF	TGTGCCAGCAGTCTGCTTCGCGGGGGCTTCACCGGGGAGCTGTTTTTT
-	TRBV12-3/TRBV12-4	TRBJ2-7	-	CASSLGWGSTYEQYF	TGTGCCAGCAGTTTAGGGTGGGGCTCTACGTACGAGCAGTACTTC
-	TRBV4-1	TRBJ2-7	few	CASSQDLSSSYEQYF	TGCGCCAGCAGCCAAGATCTTTCTTCCTCCTACGAGCAGTACTTC
-	TRBV4-1	TRBJ1-4	few	CASSQGRVERGKLFF	TGCGCCAGCAGCCAAGGCCGGGTGGAAAGAGGAAAACTGTTTTTT
-	TRBV6-2/TRBV6-3	TRBJ1-5	-	CATQVGVRRPQHF	TGTGCCACCCAAGTAGGGGTTAGGAGGCCCCAGCATTTT
TRBD1	TRBV7-9	TRBJ1-1	many	CASSFGTENTEAFF	TGTGCCAGCAGCTTCGGGACAGAGAACACTGAAGCTTTCTTT
-	TRBV11-1	TRBJ2-3	-	CASSSARARDTQYF	TGTGCCAGCAGCTCCGCCCGGGCCAGGGATACGCAGTATTTT
TRBD1	TRBV2	TRBJ1-6	many	CATGTANLRNSPLHF	TGTGCCACCGGGACAGCCAATCTAAGGAATTCACCCCTCCACTTT
TRBD2	TRBV7-9	TRBJ2-1	-	CASSLAGGSSGIQFF	TGTGCCAGCAGCTTAGCGGGCGGCTCCAGCGGGATCCAGTTCTTC
TRBD1	TRBV12-3/TRBV12-4	TRBJ1-5	many	CASSYRDSRDQPQHF	TGTGCCAGCAGTTACCGGGACAGCCGTGATCAGCCCCAGCATTTT
TRBD2	TRBV5-6	TRBJ2-7	-	CASIPSGKPYEQYF	TGTGCCAGCATCCCTAGCGGGAAACCCTACGAGCAGTACTTC
TRBD1	TRBV7-7	TRBJ2-3	many	CASSLGTDLRTDTQYF	TGTGCCAGCAGCCTTGGGACAGACCTTCGCACAGATACGCAGTATTTT
-	TRBV7-9	TRBJ2-1	many	CASSLAPNEQFF	TGTGCCAGCAGCTTAGCGCCCAATGAGCAGTTCTTC
-	TRBV5-1	TRBJ1-1	many	CASSRGVHNMNTEAFF	TGCGCCAGCAGCCGCGGCGTCCATAATATGAACACTGAAGCTTTCTTT
TRBD2	TRBV20-1	TRBJ2-5	-	CSAKDRSAGGPLETQYF	TGCAGTGCTAAAGATCGGAGTGCGGGGGGGCCTTTAGAGACCCAGTACTTC
TRBD1	TRBV10-3	TRBJ2-3	many	CAISDWTGGYGTDTQYF	TGTGCCATCAGTGACTGGACAGGGGGCTACGGCACAGATACGCAGTATTTT
-	TRBV5-1	TRBJ2-3	few	CASSRRTVLDTQYF	TGCGCCAGCAGCAGACGGACTGTTCTGGATACGCAGTATTTT
TRBD1	TRBV19	TRBJ1-6	few	CASTPDRGLNSPLHF	TGTGCCAGTACTCCGGACAGGGGGCTTAATTCACCCCTCCACTTT
-	TRBV29-1	TRBJ2-7	-	CSVVSRGMYEQYF	TGCAGCGTTGTAAGTCGGGGGATGTACGAGCAGTACTTC
TRBD1	TRBV5-8	TRBJ1-2	-	CASSETGSDGYTF	TGTGCCAGCAGCGAGACAGGGTCGGATGGCTACACCTTC
TRBD2	TRBV30	TRBJ2-1	-	CAWSALTSGGSSYNEQFF	TGTGCCTGGAGTGCCCTGACTAGCGGGGGAAGCTCCTACAATGAGCAGTTCTTC
-	TRBV6-1	TRBJ2-7	many	CASGGAYEQYF	TGTGCCAGCGGTGGGGCATACGAGCAGTACTTC
TRBD2	TRBV9	TRBJ2-7	-	CASSGGLADEQYF	TGTGCCAGCAGCGGGGGACTAGCGGATGAGCAGTACTTC